This T cell receptor beta chain was obtained from a study of cytomegalovirus exposure and HLA in healthy donors. The PCR contained 60 Vbeta and 13 Jbeta primers. The data were produced by immunoSEQ multiplex PCR, yet TCRdb's version contains in-frame clones alone and is incomplete. Of approximately 86,000 clones in the sample, 70% to 80% were seen once. In its sample, this clone was seen a few times. Germline V gives CDR1 KGHSH, CDR2 LQKENI. Trimming took 5 bases from V and 6 from J; bases not matched to a gene: 8. The CDR3 has 15 residues. This chain connects TRBV18 to TRBJ1-1; the match to TRBD1 covers 11 bases. The receptor's source is a man between 60 and 75 years old in good health and CMV-seronegative. The specimen was PBMCs. The DNA of the CDR3 is TGTGCCAGCTCAGCCCGGACAGGGGGCACCTCTGAAGCTTTCTTT. The encoded protein is CASSARTGGTSEAFF.